This T cell receptor beta chain was sequenced for a study of T cells after yellow fever vaccination. Study-wide background: For low cell numbers, libraries were made with SMART-Seq v4 Ultra Low Input.

TCRdb passed the 5' RACE reads through MiXCR, listing each CDR3 protein once. The top ten hold 40% of the sample, which has 95,000 to 150,000 distinct CDR3 sequences, roughly 10% seen once. This clonotype was seen more than once but under ten times. Its antigen is unknown. The length of the CDR3 is 15 residues. In germline, CDR1 is SGHTA, CDR2 FQGTGA. V dropped 0 bases and J dropped 4 bases, with 12 bases sitting between them. Study-level findings and limits: A small proportion of clonotypes was detected in both the CD4 and CD8 compartments. Most clones from primary vaccination were detected again post-booster (roughly 95% CD4, 88% CD8). A secondary response was less intense yet reached its peak sooner, at day 5 versus 15.

This sequence joins TRBV7-3 and TRBJ2-5; weak D call: TRBD2 (5 bases). The sequence was obtained from a man aged 18 to 29 who received the YFV17D yellow fever vaccine. The sequences come from CD8+ T cells sorted from PBMCs, collected on the day of the yellow fever booster vaccination. The CDR3 coding sequence is TGTGCCAGCAGCTTAACAGGGCTAGCCGGAGAGACCCAGTACTTC. The encoded protein is CASSLTGLAGETQYF. The entire variable domain, with the rest obtained from reference TRBV7-3 and TRBJ2-5, is as follows: GAGVSQTPSNKVTEKGKYVELRCDPISGHTALYWYRQSLGQGPEFLIYFQGTGAADDSGLPNDRFFAVRPEGSVSTLKIQRTERGDSAVYLCASSLTGLAGETQYFGPGTRLLVL.